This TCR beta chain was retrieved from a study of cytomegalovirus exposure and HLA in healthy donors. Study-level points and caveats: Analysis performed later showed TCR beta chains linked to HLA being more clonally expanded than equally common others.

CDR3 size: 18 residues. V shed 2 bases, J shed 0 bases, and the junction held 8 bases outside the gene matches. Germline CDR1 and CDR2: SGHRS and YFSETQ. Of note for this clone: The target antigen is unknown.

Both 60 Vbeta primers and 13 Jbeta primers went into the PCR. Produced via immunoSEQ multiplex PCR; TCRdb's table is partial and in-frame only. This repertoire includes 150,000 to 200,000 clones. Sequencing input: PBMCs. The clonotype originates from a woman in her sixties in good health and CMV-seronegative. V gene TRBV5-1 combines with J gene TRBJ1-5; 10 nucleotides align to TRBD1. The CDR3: CASSLGTGVPNSNQPQHF. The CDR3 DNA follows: TGCGCCAGCAGCTTAGGGACAGGGGTTCCTAATAGCAATCAGCCCCAGCATTTT.